This note documents a single T cell receptor beta chain sequence. Its antigen is still unknown. The data were taken from a study of OX40 agonist ivuxolimab in advanced cancers. Findings of the study overall: CD8+ T cells were the subset that, on average, had more expanded clones than CD4+. CD4+ and CD8+ T cells in blood underwent clonal expansion by week 6 at 0.1 to 3.0 mg/kg.

Autoimmune disease history or systemic immunosuppression disqualified patients. Assay: immunoSEQ multiplex PCR; the TCRdb copy retains only in-frame clones and omits some. The sample yields roughly 63,000 clones, roughly nine tenths seen once. The trim removed 5 bases at V and 0 bases at J, leaving 6 bases unmatched. This CDR3 region has 15 residues. Germline CDR1 and CDR2: SEHNR and FQNEAQ (reference sequence). The sample was CD4+ or CD8+ T cells sorted from blood, taken in a trial of the OX40 agonist ivuxolimab. The TCR comes from an adult with an advanced solid tumor such as melanoma, head and neck, liver or kidney cancer. This chain links TRBV7-9 with TRBJ2-7; 8 bases are a match to TRBD1. DNA of the CDR3: TGTGCCAGCAGCCAGGACAGGGCCCTCTCCTACGAGCAGTACTTC. Translated: CASSQDRALSYEQYF.